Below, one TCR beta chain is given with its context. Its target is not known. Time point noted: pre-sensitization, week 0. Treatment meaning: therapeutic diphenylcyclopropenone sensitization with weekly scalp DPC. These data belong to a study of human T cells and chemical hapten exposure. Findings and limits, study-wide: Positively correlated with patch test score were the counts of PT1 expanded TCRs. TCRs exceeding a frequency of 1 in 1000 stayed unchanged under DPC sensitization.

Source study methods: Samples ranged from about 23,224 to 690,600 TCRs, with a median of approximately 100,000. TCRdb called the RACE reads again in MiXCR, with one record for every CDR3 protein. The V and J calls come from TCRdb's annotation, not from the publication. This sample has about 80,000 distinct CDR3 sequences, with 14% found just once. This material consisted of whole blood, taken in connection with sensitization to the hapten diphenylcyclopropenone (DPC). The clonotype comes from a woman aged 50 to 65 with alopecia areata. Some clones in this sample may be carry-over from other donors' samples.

The chain's CDR3 is CASSFGGSYEQFF. CDR3 nucleotides: TGTGCCAGCAGCTTCGGCGGGAGCTATGAGCAGTTCTTC. The genes are TRBV5-4 and TRBJ2-1; 7 bases map to TRBD2. In germline, CDR1 is SGHNT, CDR2 YYREEE (reference sequence). The CDR3 has 13 amino acids. The trim removed 2 bases at V and 8 bases at J, leaving 4 bases unmatched.